The present entry profiles one T cell receptor (beta chain) with its context. What it binds is not known. Data came from immunoSEQ multiplex PCR; TCRdb stores just in-frame clones and leaves some out. The table includes about 88,000 clones, 55% to 75% detected once. Trimming pared 0 bases from V and 3 bases from J, leaving 12 bases between. The CDR3 extends over 16 amino acids. The germline gives CDR1 SGHVS, CDR2 FQNEAQ. The sample belongs to a study of radiotherapy plus CTLA-4 blockade in lung cancer. General study findings and limits: After radiotherapy and ipilimumab, tumor-derived clones expanded in peripheral blood. Increased serum interferon-beta after radiation also reportedly predicted response strongly.

The J gene is TRBJ1-5, the V gene TRBV7-8, with D tentatively TRBD1 (6 bases). The receptor's source is a human donor with non-small cell lung cancer that progressed on radiotherapy plus ipilimumab. Sequenced material: peripheral blood, taken from a patient treated with radiotherapy plus ipilimumab. The CDR3 reads CASSLAYGTSNQPQHF. The CDR3 DNA sequence: TGTGCCAGCAGCTTAGCATACGGGACATCCAATCAGCCCCAGCATTTT. Using reference TRBV7-8 and TRBJ1-5 for the parts outside the CDR3, the full variable domain is GAGVSQSPRYKVAKRGQDVALRCDPISGHVSLFWYQQALGQGPEFLTYFQNEAQLDKSGLPSDRFFAERPEGSVSTLKIQRTQQEDSAVYLCASSLAYGTSNQPQHFGDGTRLSIL.